Listed below are T cell receptor beta chains from one sample, sequenced in a study of blood T cells in healthy people across ages. From the 5' RACE reads, TCRdb called clonotypes with MiXCR, one entry per CDR3 protein. The sample has approximately 810,000 distinct CDR3 sequences, under 40% seen once; the top ten hold 10% to 15%. Sample: blood. These receptors were collected from a young man in good health. Both conserved end residues are part of each CDR3. Each record gives: clone size, V gene, D gene, J gene, CDR3 DNA, CDR3 protein. A D gene is named only where the DNA matches it firmly. The size field is filled for only some rows; it gives once, few, many or a size class.

NA	TRBV21-1	NA	TRBJ1-5	TGTGCCAGCAGCTTAGGGACTGGGGTCGGTAGCAATCAGCCCCAGCATTTT	CASSLGTGVGSNQPQHF
many	TRBV20-1	NA	TRBJ1-1	TGCAGTGCTAGGGGTCCGGTAGGCGGCACTGAAGCTTTCTTT	CSARGPVGGTEAFF
NA	TRBV28	NA	TRBJ2-7	TGTGCCAGCACATCCGTTGCAGGTGGTAACTACGAGCAGTACTTC	CASTSVAGGNYEQYF
NA	TRBV12-3/TRBV12-4	NA	TRBJ1-4	TGTGCCAGCAGTTCCAAAATGGAAAAACTGTTTTTT	CASSSKMEKLFF
many	TRBV20-1	TRBD2	TRBJ2-3	TGCAGTGCTAGAGAGTTTCCGGGACTAGCGGGCGATACGCAGTATTTT	CSAREFPGLAGDTQYF
NA	TRBV12-3/TRBV12-4	NA	TRBJ2-7	TGTGCCAGCAGCACCACTCTTCGGGACGGATCCCCTCTGGGGCAGTACTTC	CASSTTLRDGSPLGQYF
NA	TRBV27	TRBD1	TRBJ1-4	TGTGCCAGCAGTTCCGGGACAGCCATGCGTGGTGAAAAACTGTTTTTT	CASSSGTAMRGEKLFF
NA	TRBV14	TRBD1	TRBJ2-6	TGTGCCAGCAGGGTGACAGGGGAGTTCTCTGGGGCCAACGTCCTGACTTTC	CASRVTGEFSGANVLTF
few	TRBV7-2	TRBD1	TRBJ1-5	TGTGCCAGCAGACCAGGGGGGGATAGCAATCAGCCCCAGCATTTT	CASRPGGDSNQPQHF
few	TRBV5-1	NA	TRBJ1-5	TGCGCCAGCAGCTTGGCTCCTAACGCCGGATATAGCAATCAGCCCCAGCATTTT	CASSLAPNAGYSNQPQHF
few	TRBV9	TRBD2	TRBJ2-4	TGTGCCATCCTCAGAGGGAGCGGGGTGGAACCTCTAGCCAAAAACATTCAGTACTTC	CAILRGSGVEPLAKNIQYF
few	TRBV7-9	TRBD2	TRBJ2-2	TGTGCCAGCAGCCTCCTTGGGGAGGGTGGGGGAAACACCGGGGAGCTGTTTTTT	CASSLLGEGGGNTGELFF
NA	TRBV7-2	NA	TRBJ1-1	TGTGCCAGCAGCCCCGTTGGGGGATCGAACACTGAAGCTTTCTTT	CASSPVGGSNTEAFF
NA	TRBV29-1	NA	TRBJ2-7	TGCAGCGCCGGTCTAGTCCACAATGAGCAGTACTTC	CSAGLVHNEQYF
few	TRBV7-2	NA	TRBJ2-5	TGTGCCAGCAGCTCCAGGACTACCAGAGGGGAGACCCAGTACTTC	CASSSRTTRGETQYF
NA	TRBV27	NA	TRBJ1-1	TGTGCCAGCAGTTCCGGTTTTGTGGCTTTCTTT	CASSSGFVAFF
few	TRBV20-1	NA	TRBJ2-7	TGCAGTGCTAGATTGCGGGGCGAGCAGTACTTC	CSARLRGEQYF
NA	TRBV12-3/TRBV12-4	NA	TRBJ1-5	TGTGCCAGCAGTTTAGGTCCAGCTAGCAATCAGCCCCAGCATTTT	CASSLGPASNQPQHF
NA	TRBV10-3	NA	TRBJ2-7	TGTGCCATCAGTGAGTCTGGCAAGAACGAGCAGTACTTC	CAISESGKNEQYF
NA	TRBV20-1	NA	TRBJ1-5	TGCAGTGCTAGAGATCGAAGGGGGGGGAGTCAGCCCCAGCATTTT	CSARDRRGGSQPQHF